This T cell receptor (beta chain) was identified during a study of blood T cell repertoires in COVID-19. Study-level information: Nucleic acid was either cDNA or gDNA, and it came from T cells, B-cell-depleted T cells, or PBMCs.

Everyone who took part was roughly 18 to 89 years old, and they came from 24 US areas. Recovered Cohort 3 donors showed two negative PCRs, clearance, or symptom resolution. Only in-frame clones appear in the TCRdb table, and some are missing; sequencing was by immunoSEQ multiplex PCR. The table shows around 240,000 clones, with approximately 85% occurring only once. Germline values: CDR1 DFQATT, CDR2 SNEGSKA (reference sequence). With 3 bases clipped from V and 4 bases from J, the junction kept 7 bases outside the gene matches. The CDR3 is 14 amino acids. Sequencing was done on a sample of PBMCs or T cells enriched from blood (not recorded which). The origin of this receptor is a woman aged 50 to 65 who had recovered from COVID-19. This chain connects TRBV20-1 to TRBJ2-3; 7 bases align to TRBD2. The CDR3 loop is CSASGAGPSDTQYF. Written as DNA, the CDR3 is TGCAGTGCTAGTGGAGCGGGACCGTCAGATACGCAGTATTTT.